The entry below gives a single T cell receptor beta chain sequence along with its context. V lost 5 bases and J 1 base, leaving 18 bases between the germline ends. The CDR3 loop spans 17 amino acids. Germline lookup yields CDR1 KGHDR and CDR2 SFDVKD. Profiled with immunoSEQ multiplex PCR; TCRdb holds only in-frame clones, not every one. The data contain 120,000 or so clones, more than 75% of them singletons. The entry originates in a study of control samples from healthy donors and cancer patients. The TCR comes from a man aged 40-49 years in good health. The source material was blood. The chain joins TRBV24-1 to TRBJ2-3; the D gene is possibly TRBD1 (5 bases). The CDR3 reads CATSGLGPESGTDTQYF. In DNA form, the CDR3 reads TGTGCCACCAGTGGCTTGGGGCCTGAGTCGGGCACAGATACGCAGTATTTT.